A selection of T cell receptor beta chains follows, all from one sample in a study of neurological immune-mediated disorders. TCRdb re-analysed the 5' RACE reads in MiXCR, keeping a single row per CDR3 protein. The table has 35,000 to 45,000 distinct CDR3 sequences, 11% seen once. The sample comprised CD4+ T cells from blood. The receptors originated from a woman aged 30 to 39 with HTLV-1-associated myelopathy (HAM/TSP). The CDR3 runs from the conserved cysteine through the conserved F or W. A D gene is named only where the DNA matches it firmly. A row's size may be missing; if present it is once, few, many or a size class.

D: TRBD1
size: -
V: TRBV18
J: TRBJ2-7
DNA: TGTGCCAGCTCCCCAACGGGAACAGGGGGCTTCGGGCAGTACTTC
CDR3: CASSPTGTGGFGQYF

D: TRBD2
size: many
V: TRBV5-1
J: TRBJ2-1
DNA: TGCGCCAGCAGCTCCAACCCCCCCGGGGGGGCGGGATACAATGAGCAGTTCTTC
CDR3: CASSSNPPGGAGYNEQFF

D: -
size: -
V: TRBV20-1
J: TRBJ2-1
DNA: TGCAGTGCTAGATTTTTCGGCCCATACAATGAGCAGTTCTTC
CDR3: CSARFFGPYNEQFF

D: -
size: -
V: TRBV20-1
J: TRBJ2-7
DNA: TGCAGTGCTAGAGCCGGAAGCGAGCAGTACTTC
CDR3: CSARAGSEQYF

D: -
size: -
V: TRBV15
J: TRBJ1-3
DNA: TGTGCCACCAACACAGGGCTTATTGGAAACACCATATATTTT
CDR3: CATNTGLIGNTIYF

D: -
size: many
V: TRBV5-1
J: TRBJ1-5
DNA: TGCGCCAGCAGCACCACAGGGCCGAGAAATCAGCCCCAGCATTTT
CDR3: CASSTTGPRNQPQHF

D: TRBD1
size: many
V: TRBV20-1
J: TRBJ1-1
DNA: TGCAGTGCTAGTTCCGGGACAGTGAACACTGAAGCTTTCTTT
CDR3: CSASSGTVNTEAFF

D: -
size: -
V: TRBV29-1
J: TRBJ1-3
DNA: TGCAGCGCGAGGTTACGGGACGCTGGAAACACCATATATTTT
CDR3: CSARLRDAGNTIYF

D: -
size: many
V: TRBV24-1
J: TRBJ2-2
DNA: TGTGCCACCAGTGACCCCACCGACAGGATCCTGAACACCGGGGAGCTGTTTTTT
CDR3: CATSDPTDRILNTGELFF

D: -
size: many
V: TRBV29-1
J: TRBJ1-1
DNA: TGCAGCGTTGAACCTCGGGGGAACACTGAAGCTTTCTTT
CDR3: CSVEPRGNTEAFF

D: -
size: many
V: TRBV5-6
J: TRBJ1-5
DNA: TGTGCCAGCAGCTTGGCCCGGGGGGGGGATAATCAGCCCCAGCATTTT
CDR3: CASSLARGGDNQPQHF

D: -
size: many
V: TRBV3-1
J: TRBJ2-1
DNA: TGTGCCAGCAGCCAACTAGGAAACACCGCCTACAATGAGCAGTTCTTC
CDR3: CASSQLGNTAYNEQFF

D: -
size: many
V: TRBV7-9
J: TRBJ2-1
DNA: TGTGCCAGCAGCTTAGAAGGAGGTCGGCGGCAGTTCTTC
CDR3: CASSLEGGRRQFF

D: -
size: many
V: TRBV5-1
J: TRBJ1-1
DNA: TGCGCCAGCAGCTTGAGGCCTGGAGGCACTGAAGCTTTCTTT
CDR3: CASSLRPGGTEAFF

D: -
size: many
V: TRBV18
J: TRBJ1-1
DNA: TGTGCCAGCTCAACAGGACAGAACACTGAAGCTTTCTTT
CDR3: CASSTGQNTEAFF

D: -
size: many
V: TRBV5-1
J: TRBJ1-1
DNA: TGCGCCAGCAGCTGGGACCCGGCGGCCACTGAAGCTTTCTTT
CDR3: CASSWDPAATEAFF

D: -
size: many
V: TRBV20-1
J: TRBJ2-2
DNA: TGCAGTGCTAGTCCCCTCGTCGGCCCCGGGGAGCTGTTTTTT
CDR3: CSASPLVGPGELFF

D: -
size: many
V: TRBV18
J: TRBJ1-3
DNA: TGTGCCAGCTCACCGCGAACGGCAAGCTCTGGAAACACCATATATTTT
CDR3: CASSPRTASSGNTIYF

D: -
size: many
V: TRBV20-1
J: TRBJ2-7
DNA: TGCAGTGCTAGTAGTGGCAGATACGAGCAGTACTTC
CDR3: CSASSGRYEQYF

D: TRBD1
size: many
V: TRBV5-1
J: TRBJ2-5
DNA: TGCGCCAGCAGCTTCCCAGGGGGAGAGACCCAGTACTTC
CDR3: CASSFPGGETQYF

D: -
size: many
V: TRBV27
J: TRBJ1-6
DNA: TGTGCCAGCAGTTTACGGACGGGAATAAATTCACCCCTCCACTTT
CDR3: CASSLRTGINSPLHF

D: -
size: many
V: TRBV5-1
J: TRBJ2-3
DNA: TGCGCCAGCAGCTTAGATCCCTCCGGCGATACGCAGTATTTT
CDR3: CASSLDPSGDTQYF

D: -
size: many
V: TRBV5-1
J: TRBJ1-2
DNA: TGCGCCAGCAGCCCTCCAACAGGCTTCTATGGCTACACCTTC
CDR3: CASSPPTGFYGYTF

D: -
size: many
V: TRBV29-1
J: TRBJ1-1
DNA: TGCAGCCCAGCGGAGGTTACTGAAGCTTTCTTT
CDR3: CSPAEVTEAFF

D: TRBD2
size: many
V: TRBV19
J: TRBJ2-1
DNA: TGTGCCACTACCAATAGTCCGGGGGGAGCGGTTCGCGAGCAGTTCTTC
CDR3: CATTNSPGGAVREQFF

D: -
size: many
V: TRBV2
J: TRBJ2-2
DNA: TGTGCCAGCAGGACACAGGGCCTGAACACCGGGGAGCTGTTTTTT
CDR3: CASRTQGLNTGELFF

D: TRBD1
size: many
V: TRBV29-1
J: TRBJ1-3
DNA: TGCAGCGCCGGCGAGACAGGGAGAGGAAACACCATATATTTT
CDR3: CSAGETGRGNTIYF

D: -
size: many
V: TRBV11-2
J: TRBJ2-3
DNA: TGTGCCAGCAGCTTCGGTCTCCGCGAGCGCACAGATACGCAGTATTTT
CDR3: CASSFGLRERTDTQYF

D: TRBD2
size: many
V: TRBV4-1
J: TRBJ2-5
DNA: TGCGCCAGCAGCCAAGGACTAGCGGGGGAGCAAGAGACCCAGTACTTC
CDR3: CASSQGLAGEQETQYF

D: TRBD1
size: many
V: TRBV7-3
J: TRBJ2-6
DNA: TGTGCCAGCAGCTTAGCAGGGGGCTCAAACTCTGGGGCCAACGTCCTGACTTTC
CDR3: CASSLAGGSNSGANVLTF

D: -
size: many
V: TRBV13
J: TRBJ2-6
DNA: TGTGCCAGCAGCTTAGTCGGGGCCAACGTCCTGACTTTC
CDR3: CASSLVGANVLTF

D: -
size: once
V: TRBV6-5
J: TRBJ2-1
DNA: TGTGCCAGCAGTTACTCCTCTACAGTCTGGAAGTTCTTC
CDR3: CASSYSSTVWKFF

D: -
size: many
V: TRBV24-1
J: TRBJ2-2
DNA: TGTGCCACCAGTGATCCCCATCAGGGGACCGGGGAGCTGTTTTTT
CDR3: CATSDPHQGTGELFF

D: -
size: many
V: TRBV28
J: TRBJ1-6
DNA: TGTGCCAGCAGTTTAAGGTTAGGGGATAATTCACCCCTCCACTTT
CDR3: CASSLRLGDNSPLHF

D: -
size: many
V: TRBV6-2/TRBV6-3
J: TRBJ1-1
DNA: TGTGCCAGCAGCTCCGTCCCTGTGGGGTTAAACACTGAAGCTTTCTTT
CDR3: CASSSVPVGLNTEAFF

D: -
size: many
V: TRBV18
J: TRBJ1-3
DNA: TGTGCCAGCTCACCACCGCAGCACTCTGGAAACACCATATATTTT
CDR3: CASSPPQHSGNTIYF

D: TRBD2
size: many
V: TRBV7-9
J: TRBJ2-5
DNA: TGTGCCAGCAGCCCCCATGGGCGGGGGGGCGGAGAGACCCAGTACTTC
CDR3: CASSPHGRGGGETQYF

D: -
size: few
V: TRBV6-1
J: TRBJ1-1
DNA: TGTGCCAGCAGTCCCCGGTCCGGCACTGAAGCTTTCTTT
CDR3: CASSPRSGTEAFF

D: TRBD1
size: many
V: TRBV5-1
J: TRBJ1-1
DNA: TGCGCCAGCAGCTTGATTCAGGGGGGAAACACTGAAGCTTTCTTT
CDR3: CASSLIQGGNTEAFF

D: -
size: many
V: TRBV11-2
J: TRBJ2-1
DNA: TGTGCCAGCAGCTTTACACTAACTAGCTTAGGCTACAATGAGCAGTTCTTC
CDR3: CASSFTLTSLGYNEQFF

D: -
size: many
V: TRBV12-3/TRBV12-4
J: TRBJ1-6
DNA: TGTGCCAGCAGTTTTGGGTACAATTCACCCCTCCACTTT
CDR3: CASSFGYNSPLHF

D: TRBD2
size: few
V: TRBV20-1
J: TRBJ2-3
DNA: TGCAGTGCTAGAGGGATGGGCGCGGGGGGGCCAGGCACAGATACGCAGTATTTT
CDR3: CSARGMGAGGPGTDTQYF

D: -
size: many
V: TRBV20-1
J: TRBJ2-1
DNA: TGCAGTGCTACAAGTACTAACTCCTACAATGAGCAGTTCTTC
CDR3: CSATSTNSYNEQFF

D: TRBD1
size: few
V: TRBV5-1
J: TRBJ2-2
DNA: TGCGCCAGCACCTTAAAGGCAGGGGGTGCCGGGGAGCTGTTTTTT
CDR3: CASTLKAGGAGELFF

D: -
size: many
V: TRBV5-1
J: TRBJ2-3
DNA: TGCGCCAGCAGCCTCCCGATCGACACAGATACGCAGTATTTT
CDR3: CASSLPIDTDTQYF

D: TRBD2
size: many
V: TRBV5-1
J: TRBJ2-3
DNA: TGCGCCAGCACCTTCGGGGGGGGCCCCACAGATACGCAGTATTTT
CDR3: CASTFGGGPTDTQYF

D: TRBD1
size: many
V: TRBV20-1
J: TRBJ2-2
DNA: TGCAGTGCCAGGACAGGGGGGACCACCGGGGAGCTGTTTTTT
CDR3: CSARTGGTTGELFF

D: -
size: many
V: TRBV5-1
J: TRBJ1-3
DNA: TGCGCCAGCAGCTTGGCCGGGCACAACTCTGGAAACACCATATATTTT
CDR3: CASSLAGHNSGNTIYF

D: -
size: many
V: TRBV30
J: TRBJ1-1
DNA: TGTGCTTACTGGAGTCCCGACAGGTACACTGAAGCTTTCTTT
CDR3: CAYWSPDRYTEAFF

D: -
size: many
V: TRBV5-1
J: TRBJ2-3
DNA: TGCGCCAGCAGCTCGCTGAAGTTGGATACGCAGTATTTT
CDR3: CASSSLKLDTQYF

D: -
size: many
V: TRBV7-8
J: TRBJ1-5
DNA: TGTGCCAGCAGCTTAACCTCAGGGTCGGCGAGCAATCAGCCCCAGCATTTT
CDR3: CASSLTSGSASNQPQHF

D: -
size: many
V: TRBV7-2
J: TRBJ1-2
DNA: TGTGCCAGCAGCCCGCCCAGTGGACGAGCTAACTATGGCTACACCTTC
CDR3: CASSPPSGRANYGYTF

D: -
size: many
V: TRBV7-2
J: TRBJ2-7
DNA: TGTGCCAGCAGCTTAAATCGGAACGAGCAGTACTTC
CDR3: CASSLNRNEQYF